This T cell receptor (beta chain) is from a study of blood T cell repertoires in COVID-19. The overall study: There were acute and convalescent COVID-19 samples, and they came from the United States, Italy and Spain. Sources were T cells, B-cell-depleted T cells, or PBMCs; the material itself was cDNA or gDNA.

The table came from immunoSEQ multiplex PCR; TCRdb's copy has only in-frame clones and leaves some out. The sample holds hundreds of thousands of clones, about 81% seen once. Recruits, aged roughly 18 to 100 years, lived in 20 to 30 US areas. Cohort placement rested on clinical history that participants reported themselves. The CDR3 is made up of 13 amino acids. In germline, CDR1 is LNHDA, CDR2 SQIVND (reference sequence). The ends were cut back, 3 bases at V and 4 bases at J, with 9 bases in the middle. This sequence joins TRBV19 and TRBJ1-1; D is undetermined. Sequencing input: PBMCs or T cells enriched from blood (not recorded which). The clonotype originates from a man under 40 with acute COVID-19. The CDR3 DNA reads as TGTGCCAGTAGTATTCCTTCGAGCACTGAAGCTTTCTTT. Amino acid sequence: CASSIPSSTEAFF.